The entry that follows covers one T cell receptor (beta chain) sequence. A second about 7 to 11 cycle PCR used barcoded and J-beta primers. In TCRdb, the 5' RACE reads were re-called with MiXCR into one record per CDR3 protein. The sample yields hundreds of thousands of distinct CDR3 sequences, more than 50% seen once. This sample was included in a study of blood T cells in healthy people across ages. Germline V gives CDR1 SGHTA, CDR2 FQGNSA. This CDR3 contains 15 residues. Losses at the gene ends were 2 bases for V and 3 bases for J; bases not matched to a gene: 3. This TCR derives from a man between 35 and 55 years old in good health. V usage is TRBV7-2 and J usage is TRBJ1-4; 7 bases are shared with TRBD1. Sequenced input: blood. The CDR3 is CASSLSRGPNEKLFF. As DNA, the CDR3 is TGTGCCAGCAGCTTAAGTAGGGGGCCTAATGAAAAACTGTTTTTT.